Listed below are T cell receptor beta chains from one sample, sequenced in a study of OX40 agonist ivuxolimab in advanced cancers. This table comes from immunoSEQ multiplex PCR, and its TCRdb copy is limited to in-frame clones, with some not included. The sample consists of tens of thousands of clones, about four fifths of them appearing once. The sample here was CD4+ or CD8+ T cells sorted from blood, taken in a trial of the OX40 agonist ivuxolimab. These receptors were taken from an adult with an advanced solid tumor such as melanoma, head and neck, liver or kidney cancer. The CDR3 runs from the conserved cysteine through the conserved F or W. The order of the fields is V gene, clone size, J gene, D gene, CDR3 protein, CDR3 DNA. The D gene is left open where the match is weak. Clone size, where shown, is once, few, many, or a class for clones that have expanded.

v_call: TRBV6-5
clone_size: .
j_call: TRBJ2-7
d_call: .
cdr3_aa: CASSFSSGPGGYEQYF
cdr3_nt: TGTGCCAGCAGTTTTTCCTCCGGGCCAGGGGGGTACGAGCAGTACTTC

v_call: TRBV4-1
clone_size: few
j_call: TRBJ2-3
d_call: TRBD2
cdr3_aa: CASSQGAGGSDTQYF
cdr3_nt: TGCGCCAGCAGCCAAGGGGCGGGGGGGTCAGATACGCAGTATTTT

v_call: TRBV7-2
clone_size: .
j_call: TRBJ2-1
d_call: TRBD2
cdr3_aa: CASSQTSGPTLRGFF
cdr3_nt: TGTGCCAGCAGCCAAACTAGCGGGCCCACTCTTAGGGGATTCTTC

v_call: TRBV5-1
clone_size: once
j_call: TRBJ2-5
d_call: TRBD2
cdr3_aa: CASSLFASGGYQETQYF
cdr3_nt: TGCGCCAGCAGCTTGTTTGCTAGCGGGGGGTACCAAGAGACCCAGTACTTC

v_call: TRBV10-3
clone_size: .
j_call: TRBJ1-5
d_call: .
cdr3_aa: CAISEGLSSNQPQHF
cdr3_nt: TGTGCCATCAGTGAGGGGTTATCGAGCAATCAGCCCCAGCATTTT

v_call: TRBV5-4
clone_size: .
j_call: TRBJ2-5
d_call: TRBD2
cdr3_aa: CASSLEGRRGGLGTQYF
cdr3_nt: TGTGCCAGCAGCTTGGAAGGGAGGCGGGGGGGCCTCGGGACCCAGTACTTC

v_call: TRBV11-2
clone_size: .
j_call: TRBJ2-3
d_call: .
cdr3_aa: CASRITATDTQYF
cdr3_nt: TGTGCCAGCAGGATTACGGCAACAGATACGCAGTATTTT

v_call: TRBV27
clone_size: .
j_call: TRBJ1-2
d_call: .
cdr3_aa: CASSFQGASYGYTF
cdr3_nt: TGTGCCAGCAGTTTTCAGGGAGCCTCCTATGGCTACACCTTC

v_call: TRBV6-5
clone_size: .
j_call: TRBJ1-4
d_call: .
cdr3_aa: CASSRTGSNEKLFF
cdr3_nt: TGTGCCAGCAGTAGAACAGGGTCTAATGAAAAACTGTTTTTT

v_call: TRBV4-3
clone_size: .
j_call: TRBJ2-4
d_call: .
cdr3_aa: CASSPETQNIQYF
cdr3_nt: TGCGCCAGCAGCCCGGAGACCCAAAACATTCAGTACTTC

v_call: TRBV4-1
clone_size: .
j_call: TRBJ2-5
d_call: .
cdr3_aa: CASSHGDTKETQYF
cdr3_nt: TGCGCCAGCAGCCACGGGGACACGAAAGAGACCCAGTACTTC

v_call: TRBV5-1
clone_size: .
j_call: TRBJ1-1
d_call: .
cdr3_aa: CASSSTGWGAFF
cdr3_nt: TGCGCCAGCAGCTCCACAGGGTGGGGGGCTTTCTTT

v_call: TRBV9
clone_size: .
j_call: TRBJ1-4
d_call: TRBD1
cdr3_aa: CASSISQGADEKLFF
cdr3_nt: TGTGCCAGCAGCATATCACAGGGGGCGGATGAAAAACTGTTTTTT

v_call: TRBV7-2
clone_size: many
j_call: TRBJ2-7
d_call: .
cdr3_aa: CASSLQGGYGLEQYF
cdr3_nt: TGTGCCAGCAGCTTACAGGGAGGTTATGGGTTAGAGCAGTACTTC

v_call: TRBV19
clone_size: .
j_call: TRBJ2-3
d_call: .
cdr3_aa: CASNQRSSTDTQYF
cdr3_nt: TGTGCCAGCAATCAGAGATCTAGCACAGATACGCAGTATTTT

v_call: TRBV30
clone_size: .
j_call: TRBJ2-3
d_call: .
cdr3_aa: CAWSGKGTDTQYF
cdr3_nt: TGTGCCTGGAGTGGTAAGGGCACAGATACGCAGTATTTT

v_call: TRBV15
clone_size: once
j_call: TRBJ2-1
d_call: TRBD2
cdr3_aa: CATRSGGLAVYNEQFF
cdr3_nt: TGTGCCACCAGATCCGGAGGACTAGCGGTTTACAATGAGCAGTTCTTC

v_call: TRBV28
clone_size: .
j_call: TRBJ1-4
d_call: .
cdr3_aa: CASSFRSEKLFF
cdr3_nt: TGTGCCAGCAGTTTTAGGAGTGAAAAACTGTTTTTT

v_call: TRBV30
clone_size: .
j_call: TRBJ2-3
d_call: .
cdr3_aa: CAWSVGQLTDTQYF
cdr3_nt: TGTGCCTGGAGTGTAGGACAGCTCACAGATACGCAGTATTTT

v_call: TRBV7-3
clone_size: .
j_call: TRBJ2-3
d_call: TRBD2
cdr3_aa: CASSSGLVSGDTQYF
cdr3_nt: TGTGCCAGCAGCTCCGGACTAGTGAGCGGAGATACGCAGTATTTT

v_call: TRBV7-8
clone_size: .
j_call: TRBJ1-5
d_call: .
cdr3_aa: CASSLAEGSGGAYGNQPQHF
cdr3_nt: TGTGCCAGCAGCTTAGCGGAGGGGTCCGGGGGCGCGTACGGGAATCAGCCCCAGCATTTT

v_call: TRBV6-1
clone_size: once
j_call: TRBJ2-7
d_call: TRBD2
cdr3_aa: CASSRLAGNEQYF
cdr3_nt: TGTGCCAGCAGTCGACTAGCGGGGAACGAGCAGTACTTC

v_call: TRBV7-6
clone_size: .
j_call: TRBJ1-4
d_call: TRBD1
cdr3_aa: CASSSTGVEKLFF
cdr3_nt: TGTGCCAGCAGCTCGACAGGGGTGGAAAAACTGTTTTTT

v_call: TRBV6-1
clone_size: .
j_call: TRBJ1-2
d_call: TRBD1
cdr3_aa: CASSWGPGQSYGYTF
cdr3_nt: TGTGCCAGCAGTTGGGGCCCGGGACAGAGCTATGGCTACACCTTC

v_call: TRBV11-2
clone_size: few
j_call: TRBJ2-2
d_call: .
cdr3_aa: CASSSQGPAGELFF
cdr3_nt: TGTGCCAGCAGCTCGCAGGGCCCGGCCGGGGAGCTGTTTTTT

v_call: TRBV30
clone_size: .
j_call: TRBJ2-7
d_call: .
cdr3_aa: CAWTTVREQYF
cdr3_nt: TGTGCCTGGACTACGGTTCGTGAGCAGTACTTC

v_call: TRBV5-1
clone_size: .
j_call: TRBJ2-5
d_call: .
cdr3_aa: CASSGIGAGPETQYF
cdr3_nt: TGCGCCAGCAGCGGTATCGGGGCGGGTCCGGAGACCCAGTACTTC

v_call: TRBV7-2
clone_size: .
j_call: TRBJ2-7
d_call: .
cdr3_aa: CASSLGTGFSYEQYF
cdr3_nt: TGTGCCAGCAGCTTAGGAACAGGATTCTCCTACGAGCAGTACTTC

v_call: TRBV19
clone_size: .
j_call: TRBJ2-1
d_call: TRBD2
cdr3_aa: CASSMGRGFDEQFF
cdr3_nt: TGTGCCAGTAGTATGGGGCGGGGGTTTGATGAGCAGTTCTTC

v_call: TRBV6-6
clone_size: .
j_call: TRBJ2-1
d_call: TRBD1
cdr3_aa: CASRRQGGNNEQFF
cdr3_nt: TGTGCCAGCAGGCGACAGGGGGGGAACAATGAGCAGTTCTTC

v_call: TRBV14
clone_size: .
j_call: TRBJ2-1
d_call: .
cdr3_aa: CASSQVTGATGYNEQFF
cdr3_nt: TGTGCCAGCAGCCAAGTAACAGGAGCAACCGGATACAATGAGCAGTTCTTC

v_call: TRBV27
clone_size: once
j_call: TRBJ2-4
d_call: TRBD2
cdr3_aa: CASGSGGGNIQYF
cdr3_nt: TGTGCCAGCGGTAGCGGGGGTGGAAACATTCAGTACTTC

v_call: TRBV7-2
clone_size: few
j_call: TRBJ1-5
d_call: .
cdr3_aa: CASSLGGAVSNQPQHF
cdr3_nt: TGTGCCAGCAGCTTAGGAGGGGCGGTGAGCAATCAGCCCCAGCATTTT

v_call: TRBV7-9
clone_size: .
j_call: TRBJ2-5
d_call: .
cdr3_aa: CASSLDRAHPGNF
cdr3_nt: TGTGCCAGCAGCTTAGATCGGGCGCACCCTGGGAACTTC

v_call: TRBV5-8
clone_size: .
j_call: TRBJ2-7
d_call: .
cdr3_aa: CASSFLDTAYEQYF
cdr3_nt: TGTGCCAGCAGCTTTCTGGACACGGCCTACGAGCAGTACTTC

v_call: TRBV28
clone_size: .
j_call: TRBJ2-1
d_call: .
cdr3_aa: CASQSNVYEQFF
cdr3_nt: TGTGCCAGCCAATCGAATGTGTATGAGCAGTTCTTC

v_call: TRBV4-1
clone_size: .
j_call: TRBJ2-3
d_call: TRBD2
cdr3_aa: CASSQDQRGASTDTQYF
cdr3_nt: TGCGCCAGCAGCCAAGACCAGCGGGGGGCTAGCACAGATACGCAGTATTTT

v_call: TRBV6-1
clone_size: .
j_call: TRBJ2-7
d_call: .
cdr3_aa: CASSVYGGLYEQYF
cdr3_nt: TGTGCCAGCAGCGTTTATGGGGGGCTTTACGAGCAGTACTTC

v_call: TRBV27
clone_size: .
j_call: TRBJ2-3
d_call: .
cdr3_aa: CASSPPNTQYF
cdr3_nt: TGTGCCAGCAGCCCTCCGAATACGCAGTATTTT

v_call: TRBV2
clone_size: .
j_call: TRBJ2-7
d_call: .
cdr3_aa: CASTRTLLLSYEQYF
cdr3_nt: TGTGCCAGCACCCGGACCTTATTACTCTCCTACGAGCAGTACTTC

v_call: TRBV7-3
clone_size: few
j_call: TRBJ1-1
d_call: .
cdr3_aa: CASSLSDLNTEAFF
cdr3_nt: TGTGCCAGCAGCTTATCTGACCTGAACACTGAAGCTTTCTTT

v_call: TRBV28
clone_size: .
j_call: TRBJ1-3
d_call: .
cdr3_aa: CASSSPAGGNTIYF
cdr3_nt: TGTGCCAGCAGTTCCCCCGCAGGAGGAAACACCATATATTTT

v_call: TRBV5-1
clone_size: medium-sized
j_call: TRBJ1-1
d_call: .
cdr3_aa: CASSLGGDTEAFF
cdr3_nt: TGCGCCAGCAGCTTAGGCGGAGACACTGAAGCTTTCTTT

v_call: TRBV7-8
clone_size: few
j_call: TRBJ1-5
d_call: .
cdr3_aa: CASSLVTGNQQPQHF
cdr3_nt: TGTGCCAGCAGCTTGGTAACAGGGAACCAACAGCCCCAGCATTTT

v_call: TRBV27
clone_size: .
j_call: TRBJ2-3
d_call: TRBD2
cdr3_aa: CASSTSLRLAGVPDTQYF
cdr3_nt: TGTGCCAGCAGTACCTCTTTAAGACTAGCGGGGGTTCCAGATACGCAGTATTTT

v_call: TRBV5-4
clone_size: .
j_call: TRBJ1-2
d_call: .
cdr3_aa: CASKAGPNYGYTF
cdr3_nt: TGTGCCAGCAAAGCAGGCCCAAACTATGGCTACACCTTC

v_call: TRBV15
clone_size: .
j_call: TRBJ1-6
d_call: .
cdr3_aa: CATGPKGALNSPLHF
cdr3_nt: TGTGCCACCGGTCCGAAAGGGGCGTTAAATTCACCCCTCCACTTT

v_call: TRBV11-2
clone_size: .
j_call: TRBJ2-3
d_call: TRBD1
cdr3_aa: CASSLGQGRDTQYF
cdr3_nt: TGTGCCAGCAGCTTAGGACAGGGTAGAGATACGCAGTATTTT

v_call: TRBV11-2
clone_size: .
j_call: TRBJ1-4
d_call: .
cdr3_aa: CASSLDPRGAAKLFF
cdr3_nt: TGTGCCAGCAGCTTAGATCCGCGGGGGGCGGCAAAACTGTTTTTT

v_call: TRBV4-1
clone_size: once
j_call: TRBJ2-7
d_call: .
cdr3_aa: CASSQESGYEQYF
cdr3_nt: TGCGCCAGCAGCCAAGAATCGGGCTACGAGCAGTACTTC

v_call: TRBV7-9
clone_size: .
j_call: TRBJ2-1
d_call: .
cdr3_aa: CASSPSGTINNEQFF
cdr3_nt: TGTGCCAGCAGCCCTTCCGGGACAATTAACAATGAGCAGTTCTTC

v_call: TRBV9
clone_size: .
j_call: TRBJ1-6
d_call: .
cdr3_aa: CASSGYNSPLHF
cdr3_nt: TGTGCCAGCAGCGGCTATAATTCACCCCTCCACTTT

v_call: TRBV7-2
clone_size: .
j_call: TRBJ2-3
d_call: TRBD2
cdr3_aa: CASTQAGAFTDTQYF
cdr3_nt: TGTGCCAGCACCCAAGCGGGGGCCTTCACAGATACGCAGTATTTT